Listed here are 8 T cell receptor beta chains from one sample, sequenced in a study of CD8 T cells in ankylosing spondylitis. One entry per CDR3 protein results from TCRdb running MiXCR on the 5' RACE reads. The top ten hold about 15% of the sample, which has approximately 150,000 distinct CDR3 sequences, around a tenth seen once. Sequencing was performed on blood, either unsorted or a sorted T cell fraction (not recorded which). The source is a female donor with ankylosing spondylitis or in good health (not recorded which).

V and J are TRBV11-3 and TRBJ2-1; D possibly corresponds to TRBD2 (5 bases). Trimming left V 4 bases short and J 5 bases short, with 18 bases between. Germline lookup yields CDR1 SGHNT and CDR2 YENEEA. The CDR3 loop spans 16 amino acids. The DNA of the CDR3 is TGTGCCAGCAGCTACGCGGGCGGCGGCAGGAACAATGAGCAGTTCTTC. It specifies CASSYAGGGRNNEQFF.

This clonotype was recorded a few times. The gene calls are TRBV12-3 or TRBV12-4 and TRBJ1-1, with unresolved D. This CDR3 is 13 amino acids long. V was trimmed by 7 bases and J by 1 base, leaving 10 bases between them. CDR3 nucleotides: TGTGCCAGCAAAGCGGCAGAGAACACTGAAGCTTTCTTT. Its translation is CASKAAENTEAFF.

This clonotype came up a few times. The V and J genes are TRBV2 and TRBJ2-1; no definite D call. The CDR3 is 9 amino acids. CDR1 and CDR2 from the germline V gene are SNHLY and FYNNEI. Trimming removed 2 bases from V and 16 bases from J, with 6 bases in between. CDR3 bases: TGTGCCAGCAGTGAATATGGTTTCTTC. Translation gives CASSEYGFF.

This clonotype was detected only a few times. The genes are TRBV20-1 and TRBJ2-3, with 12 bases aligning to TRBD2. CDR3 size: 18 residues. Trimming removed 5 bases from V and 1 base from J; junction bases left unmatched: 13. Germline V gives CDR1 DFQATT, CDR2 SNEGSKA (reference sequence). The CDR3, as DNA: TGCAGTGCTCAGCCTAGCGGGAGGGCCTCTGGAGGCACAGATACGCAGTATTTT. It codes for CSAQPSGRASGGTDTQYF.

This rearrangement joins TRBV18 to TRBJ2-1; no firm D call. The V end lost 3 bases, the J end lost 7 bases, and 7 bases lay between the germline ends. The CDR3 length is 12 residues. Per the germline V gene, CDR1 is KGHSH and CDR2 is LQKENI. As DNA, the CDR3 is TGTGCCAGCTCACCGCCTCCGAATGAGCAGTTCTTC. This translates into CASSPPPNEQFF. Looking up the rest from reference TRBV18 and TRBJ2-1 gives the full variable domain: NAGVMQNPRHLVRRRGQEARLRCSPMKGHSHVYWYRQLPEEGLKFMVYLQKENIIDESGMPKERFSAEFPKEGPSILRIQQVVRGDSAAYFCASSPPPNEQFFGPGTRLTVL.

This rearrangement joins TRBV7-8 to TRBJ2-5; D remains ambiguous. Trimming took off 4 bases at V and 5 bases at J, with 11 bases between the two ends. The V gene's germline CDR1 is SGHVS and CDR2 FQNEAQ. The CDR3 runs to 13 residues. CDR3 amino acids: CASSSVQMETQYF. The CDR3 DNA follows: TGTGCCAGCAGCTCCGTCCAGATGGAGACCCAGTACTTC.

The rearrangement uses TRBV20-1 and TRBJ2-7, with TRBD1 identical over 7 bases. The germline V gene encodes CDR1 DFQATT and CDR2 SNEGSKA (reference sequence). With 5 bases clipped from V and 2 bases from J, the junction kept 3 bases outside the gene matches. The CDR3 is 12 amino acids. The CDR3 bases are TGCAGTGCTCAGGGGGAGACCTACGAGCAGTACTTC. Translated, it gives CSAQGETYEQYF.

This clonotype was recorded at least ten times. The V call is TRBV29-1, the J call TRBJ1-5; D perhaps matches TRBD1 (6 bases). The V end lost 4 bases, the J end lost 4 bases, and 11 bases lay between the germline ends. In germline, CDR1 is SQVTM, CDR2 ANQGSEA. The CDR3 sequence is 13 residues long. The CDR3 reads CSVGRGMNQPQHF. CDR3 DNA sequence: TGCAGCGTTGGAAGGGGGATGAATCAGCCCCAGCATTTT.